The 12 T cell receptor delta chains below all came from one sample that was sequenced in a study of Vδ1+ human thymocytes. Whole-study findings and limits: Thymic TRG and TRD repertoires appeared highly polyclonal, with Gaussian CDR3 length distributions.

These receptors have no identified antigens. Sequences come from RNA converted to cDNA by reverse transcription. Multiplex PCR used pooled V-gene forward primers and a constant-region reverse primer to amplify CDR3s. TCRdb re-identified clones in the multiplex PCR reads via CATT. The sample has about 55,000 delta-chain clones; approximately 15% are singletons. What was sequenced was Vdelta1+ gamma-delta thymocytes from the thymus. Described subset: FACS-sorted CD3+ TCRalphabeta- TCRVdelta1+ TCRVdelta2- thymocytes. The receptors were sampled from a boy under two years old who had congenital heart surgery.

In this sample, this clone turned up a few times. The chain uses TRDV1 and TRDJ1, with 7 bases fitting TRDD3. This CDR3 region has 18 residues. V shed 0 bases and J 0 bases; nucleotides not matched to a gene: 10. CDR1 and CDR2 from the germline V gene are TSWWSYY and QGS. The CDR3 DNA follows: TGTGCTCTTGGGGAACTACTCTGGGGGGGGACCCACACCGATAAACTCATCTTT. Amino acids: CALGELLWGGTHTDKLIF.

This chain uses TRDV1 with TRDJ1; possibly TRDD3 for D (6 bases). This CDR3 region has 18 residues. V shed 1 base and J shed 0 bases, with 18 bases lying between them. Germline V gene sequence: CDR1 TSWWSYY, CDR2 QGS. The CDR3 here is CALGERLGGPFYTDKLIF. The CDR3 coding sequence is TGTGCTCTTGGGGAACGTCTCGGGGGACCTTTTTACACCGATAAACTCATCTTT.

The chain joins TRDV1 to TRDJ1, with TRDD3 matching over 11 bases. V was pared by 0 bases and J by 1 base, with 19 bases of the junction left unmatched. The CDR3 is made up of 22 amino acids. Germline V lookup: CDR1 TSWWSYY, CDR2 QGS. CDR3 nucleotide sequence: TGTGCTCTTGGGGAACTCTTTCCTACGGGCCTGGGGGATACTGTAGGCACCGATAAACTCATCTTT. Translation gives CALGELFPTGLGDTVGTDKLIF.

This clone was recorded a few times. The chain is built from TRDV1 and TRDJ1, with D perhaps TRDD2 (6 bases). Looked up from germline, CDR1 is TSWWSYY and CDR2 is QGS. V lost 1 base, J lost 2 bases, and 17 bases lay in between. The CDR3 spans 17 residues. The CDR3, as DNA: TGTGCTCTTGGGGAACCTCCTACCCCGAGGGGGACCGATAAACTCATCTTT. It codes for CALGEPPTPRGTDKLIF.

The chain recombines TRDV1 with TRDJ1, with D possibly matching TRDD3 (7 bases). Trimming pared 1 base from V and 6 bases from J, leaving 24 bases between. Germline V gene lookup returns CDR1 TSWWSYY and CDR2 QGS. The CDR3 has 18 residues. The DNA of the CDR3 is TGTGCTCTTGGGGAACGGGATCCTACGTGTACTGGGGAGAATAAACTCATCTTT. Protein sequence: CALGERDPTCTGENKLIF.

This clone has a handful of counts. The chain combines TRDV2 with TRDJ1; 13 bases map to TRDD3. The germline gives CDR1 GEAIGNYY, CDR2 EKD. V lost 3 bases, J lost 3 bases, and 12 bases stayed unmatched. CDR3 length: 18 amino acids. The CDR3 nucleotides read TGTGCCTGTGACGAATACTGGGGGATACGCGGTCTACCCGATAAACTCATCTTT. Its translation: CACDEYWGIRGLPDKLIF.

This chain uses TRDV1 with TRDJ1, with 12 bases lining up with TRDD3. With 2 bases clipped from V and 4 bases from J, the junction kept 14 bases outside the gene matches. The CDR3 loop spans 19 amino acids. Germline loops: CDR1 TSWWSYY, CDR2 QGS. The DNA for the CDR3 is TGTGCTCTTGGGGAAGGTCTAGGGCTGGGGGATACGCTAGGCGATAAACTCATCTTT. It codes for CALGEGLGLGDTLGDKLIF.

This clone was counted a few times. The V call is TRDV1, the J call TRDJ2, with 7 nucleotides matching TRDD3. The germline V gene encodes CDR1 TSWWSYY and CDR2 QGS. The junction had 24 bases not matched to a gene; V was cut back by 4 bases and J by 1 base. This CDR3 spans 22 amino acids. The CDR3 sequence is CALGVEGVSGGLPLYLTAQLFF. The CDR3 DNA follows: TGTGCTCTTGGGGTCGAAGGGGTAAGCGGGGGATTACCCCTTTATTTGACAGCACAACTCTTCTTT.

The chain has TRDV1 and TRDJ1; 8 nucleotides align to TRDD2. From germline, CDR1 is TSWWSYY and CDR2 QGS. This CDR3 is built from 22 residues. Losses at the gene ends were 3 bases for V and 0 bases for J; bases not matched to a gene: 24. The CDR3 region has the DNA TGTGCTCTTGGGGATCAATGCTTCCTACCTGCAGGAGTTTTCCCGTACACCGATAAACTCATCTTT. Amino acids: CALGDQCFLPAGVFPYTDKLIF.

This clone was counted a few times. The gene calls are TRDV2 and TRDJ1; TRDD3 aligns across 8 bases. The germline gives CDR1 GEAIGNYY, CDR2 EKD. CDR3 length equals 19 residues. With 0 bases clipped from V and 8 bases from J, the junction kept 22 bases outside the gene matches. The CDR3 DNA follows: TGTGCCTGTGACACCGGCCATCTGGGGGAGACCTCTTTGGCATCCAAACTCATCTTT. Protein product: CACDTGHLGETSLASKLIF.

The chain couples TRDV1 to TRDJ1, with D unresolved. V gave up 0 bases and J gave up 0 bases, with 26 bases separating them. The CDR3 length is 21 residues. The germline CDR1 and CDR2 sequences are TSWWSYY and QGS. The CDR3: CALGELGHIGSHGGYTDKLIF. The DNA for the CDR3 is TGTGCTCTTGGGGAACTCGGCCATATCGGCTCTCATGGCGGGTACACCGATAAACTCATCTTT.

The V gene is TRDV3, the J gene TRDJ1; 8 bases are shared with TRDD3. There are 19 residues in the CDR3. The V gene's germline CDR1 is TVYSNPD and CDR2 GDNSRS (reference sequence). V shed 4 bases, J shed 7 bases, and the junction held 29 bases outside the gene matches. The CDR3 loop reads CASTLSIAWILGEQAKLIF. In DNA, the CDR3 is TGTGCCTCCACACTATCTATAGCCTGGATCCTGGGGGAGCAAGCTAAACTCATCTTT.